Reported below is one T cell receptor (beta chain). Its antigen is currently not known. No clone much larger than this one lies a single base away; base qualities are absent. This record comes from a study of identifying expanded T cells in peripheral blood (dated by TCRdb to about 2019). Background on the whole study: Technical replicates were generated by sequencing separate aliquots of the same genomic DNA pool, and four replicates were compared pairwise. The research as a whole found: The binomial model flagged about 1.3 differentially abundant clones between technical replicates, compared with 15 to 17 over roughly 2 weeks and 19 to 20 over around four weeks. For all healthy donors, the variance in clone template counts between approximately 2-week samples rose significantly as total template count increased. Across all healthy-donor time intervals, the beta-binomial model significantly lowered both the number of clones called differentially abundant and the false-positive rate. It was expected by the authors that biological variance in healthy repertoires might increase further over much longer intervals, such as months to years.

Including cysteine and phenylalanine, the CDR3 has 19 amino acids. The DNA shown is the 57-base CDR3, in frame from base 1. CDR1 is given as SGHTS and CDR2 as YDEGEE, both from the germline V gene. The V end gives up 0 bases and the J end 1 base, leaving 13 bases in the junction not matched to a gene. TCRbeta CDR3 regions were profiled by bias-controlled multiplex PCR amplification of genomic DNA with the immunoSEQ Assay. On the study's bioinformatics: The absolute abundance of each unique TCRbeta CDR3 region was quantified after sequences were collapsed and filtered. Two models were used to test differential abundance: a binomial model (Fisher-equivalent) and a beta-binomial model that adds time-dependent variance fitted from healthy donors. Clones with fewer than 5 combined templates were removed, and differential abundance was called for clones with a Benjamini-Hochberg FDR below 0.01. Beta-binomial variance was modeled as a function of total template count across the two samples using the form v = (b*log(k)+a)^2. The table was pulled from immuneACCESS by TCRdb, which kept in-frame rearrangements only. Such tables lose some clones; where checked, under half of the loss comes from unresolved V genes, and the rest has no known cause. D and trimming come from the DNA, and the V and J calls and clone size come from that table. This sample is represented by 60,000 to 80,000 clones; under 90% of them were singletons. In total, the top ten clones hold 3.3% of the sample.

No immune events, such as infections, were documented for the healthy donors during the collection period. Blood repertoires from healthy donors were used as a training cohort for calibrating time-dependent variance in a beta-binomial model of differential abundance of T-cell clones. The training cohort included around 10 healthy donors, of whom 3 were female and 7 were male. Donor ages ranged from about 29 to 65 years, with an average of about 40 years. Whole blood, obtained from a commercial supplier, was collected from each healthy donor at three time points spaced two weeks apart. For immunosequencing, genomic DNA was extracted from unsorted whole blood.

The specimen sequenced was blood. The TCR originated in a person between 18 and 70 years old in good health. The V and J genes are TRBV5-8 and TRBJ1-1, with 9 bases matching TRBD1. The CDR3 region reads CASSLEPGGGQGWNTEAFF. The nucleotide sequence is TGTGCCAGCAGCTTGGAGCCCGGAGGGGGACAGGGATGGAACACTGAAGCTTTCTTT.